What follows are 30 T cell receptor beta chains derived from one specimen sequenced in a study of post-analysis software for immune sequencing data. The TCR beta cDNA libraries carried unique molecular identifiers. Via MiXCR, TCRdb re-called the PCR reads, giving one row per CDR3 protein. Among around 440,000 distinct CDR3 sequences listed, under 55% were seen once. These receptors have no known antigen. General study findings and limits: Patients carried a few TRBV segments more frequently than controls did, and TRBV5-6, TRBV5-1 and TRBV20-1 were among them.

Sequenced: blood. The receptor source for this set is a girl aged 5 to 17 with multiple sclerosis.

The chain combines TRBV6-2 or TRBV6-3 with TRBJ2-7; D might be TRBD2 (6 bases). The CDR3 extends over 14 amino acids. CDR1 and CDR2 from the germline V gene are MNHEY and SVGEGT. V lost 6 bases, J lost 3 bases, and 15 bases lay in between. The CDR3, as DNA: TGTGCCAGCAGGCCGGGACTCTCCCTCTACGAGCAGTACTTC. Translating gives CASRPGLSLYEQYF.

This clonotype was observed a few times. The chain combines TRBV7-9 with TRBJ2-7, with D possibly being TRBD1 or TRBD2 (5 bases each). Trimming cost V 5 bases and J 1 base, with 12 bases left between them. The germline gives CDR1 SEHNR, CDR2 FQNEAQ (reference sequence). This CDR3 has 14 residues. CDR3 sequence reads: CASSPSGASYEQYF. The CDR3 DNA sequence: TGTGCCAGCAGCCCCTCCGGGGCTTCCTACGAGCAGTACTTC.

The gene calls are TRBV20-1 and TRBJ2-1, with D possibly matching TRBD1 (6 bases). Per germline, CDR1 DFQATT and CDR2 SNEGSKA (reference sequence). Trimming cost V 6 bases and J 8 bases, with 20 bases left between them. This CDR3 has 14 residues. The CDR3 DNA reads TGCAGTGCCAGATCCAGGGACACAACCTATGAGCAGTTCTTC. Amino acids: CSARSRDTTYEQFF.

V usage is TRBV2 and J usage is TRBJ1-5; D perhaps matches TRBD1 (5 bases). This CDR3 spans 15 amino acids. Between the trimmed V and J ends, which lost 6 bases and 5 bases, there was a span of 17 bases. Germline V CDR1 and CDR2: SNHLY, FYNNEI. CDR3 amino acids: CASRQGHTEHQPQHF. For the CDR3, the DNA is TGTGCCAGCAGGCAAGGACATACAGAACATCAGCCCCAGCATTTT.

DNA of the CDR3: TGTGCCAGCAGTTTAGGTATAGCTGCCTACGAGCAGTACTTC. This codes for CASSLGIAAYEQYF. The chain carries TRBV12-3 or TRBV12-4 and TRBJ2-7; D gene ambiguous. The CDR3 sequence is 14 residues long. With 1 base removed from V and 2 bases from J, the gap between germline ends came to 9 bases.

CDR3 DNA: TGCAGTGCCCCACTCGGTAGCTCCTACAATGAGCAGTTCTTC. Translation: CSAPLGSSYNEQFF. The chain is built from TRBV20-1 and TRBJ2-1; D gene unclear. The CDR3 sequence is 14 residues long. The germline CDR1 and CDR2 sequences are DFQATT and SNEGSKA (reference sequence). Trimming cost V 6 bases and J 0 bases, with 12 bases left between them.

This clonotype was seen a handful of times. V gene TRBV6-1 combines with J gene TRBJ2-6, with a weak D call TRBD1 (7 bases). Germline V gene sequence: CDR1 MNHNS, CDR2 SASEGT. This CDR3 is built from 16 residues. V dropped 7 bases and J dropped 0 bases, with 13 bases sitting between them. CDR3 amino acids: CASTAGGFSGANVLTF. The CDR3 nucleotides read TGTGCCAGCACAGCAGGGGGGTTCTCTGGGGCCAACGTCCTGACTTTC.

V usage is TRBV15 and J usage is TRBJ1-4; tentatively, D is TRBD1 (6 bases). This CDR3 region has 15 residues. Per the germline V gene, CDR1 is LNHNV and CDR2 is YYDKDF (reference sequence). Trimming took off 2 bases at V and 8 bases at J, with 15 bases between the two ends. CDR3 DNA sequence: TGTGCCACCAGCAGACAATCAGGGACACAGGAAAAACTGTTTTTT. The encoded protein is CATSRQSGTQEKLFF.

The chain carries TRBV6-5 and TRBJ1-2, with D maybe TRBD1 (5 bases). This CDR3 contains 16 residues. Germline assignment: CDR1 MNHEY and CDR2 SVGAGI. Trimming left V 0 bases short and J 7 bases short, with 18 bases between. The CDR3 is CASSYSTGEGVRGYTF. The DNA for the CDR3 is TGTGCCAGCAGTTACTCGACGGGGGAAGGGGTCCGTGGCTACACCTTC.

This clonotype was seen a few times. The genes are TRBV21-1 and TRBJ2-7; TRBD2 is taken as the D call from the table, unchecked against the DNA. TRBV21-1 is marked as a pseudogene. CDR3 length: 15 residues. As DNA, the CDR3 is TGTGCCAGCAGCGCCCCGGACTGTCCCTCCTACGAGCAGTACTTC. Its translation: CASSAPDCPSYEQYF.

This clonotype appeared once. J is TRBJ2-7 and V is TRBV11-1, with D possibly matching TRBD2 (5 bases). The J call may be incorrect, as the DNA end agrees better with TRBJ2-4. This CDR3 comprises 14 residues. Germline-derived CDR1 and CDR2 are SGHAT and FQDESV (reference sequence). Written as DNA, the CDR3 is TGTGCCAGCAGCTTAGGAGGGCCTGGGGACATTCAGTACTTC. It yields the protein CASSLGGPGDIQYF.

The genes are TRBV20-1 and TRBJ2-5; 7 bases are shared with TRBD2. The CDR3 runs 14 residues. Looked up from germline, CDR1 is DFQATT and CDR2 is SNEGSKA (reference sequence). V lost 5 bases and J lost 2; bases outside the gene matches: 8. The CDR3 is CSASSGGDQETQYF. In DNA form, the CDR3 reads TGCAGTGCTTCGAGTGGGGGGGATCAAGAGACCCAGTACTTC.

In DNA, the CDR3 is TGTGCCAGCAGTCCTAGCGGGGTCCGCTCCTACGAGCAGTACTTC. Translated: CASSPSGVRSYEQYF. The genes are TRBV7-2 and TRBJ2-7; TRBD2 agrees at 9 bases. The CDR3 is made up of 15 amino acids. The germline gives CDR1 SGHTA, CDR2 FQGNSA. The V gene end was trimmed by 6 bases and the J gene end by 0 bases; junction bases not matched to a gene: 6.

This clonotype was picked up a small number of times. This CDR3 reads CASSASQGNYGYTF. For the CDR3, the DNA is TGTGCCAGCAGCGCCTCACAGGGGAACTATGGCTACACCTTC. V and J are TRBV9 and TRBJ1-2; 7 bases align to TRBD1. CDR3 length: 14 amino acids. With V trimmed by 3 bases and J by 2 bases, 4 bases remained unmatched. Germline V gene data show CDR1 as SGDLS and CDR2 as YYNGEE.

This chain links TRBV29-1 with TRBJ2-1, with a tentative D call TRBD2 (5 bases). V was clipped by 6 bases and J by 4 bases, with 19 bases between them. Germline V gene lookup returns CDR1 SQVTM and CDR2 ANQGSEA. The CDR3 is 15 residues long. CDR3 nucleotide sequence: TGCAGCGTGGGATGGTACAGCGGCTCATACAATGAGCAGTTCTTC. It codes for CSVGWYSGSYNEQFF.

This clonotype has ten or more counts. This chain connects TRBV7-3 to TRBJ2-3, with unresolved D. The germline CDR1 and CDR2 sequences are SGHTA and FQGTGA. Trimming stripped 5 bases from V and 2 bases from J, with 5 bases between. The CDR3 is 12 residues long. For the CDR3, the DNA is TGTGCCAGCAGCGCCTCCACAGATACGCAGTATTTT. It encodes CASSASTDTQYF. Variable domain in full (rest from reference TRBV7-3 and TRBJ2-3): GAGVSQTPSNKVTEKGKYVELRCDPISGHTALYWYRQSLGQGPEFLIYFQGTGAADDSGLPNDRFFAVRPEGSVSTLKIQRTERGDSAVYLCASSASTDTQYFGPGTRLTVL.

The rearrangement joins TRBV5-1 to TRBJ2-7; 7 bases are a match to TRBD2. Germline CDR1 SGHRS, CDR2 YFSETQ. The CDR3 runs to 15 residues. V was pared by 0 bases and J by 0 bases, with 3 bases of the junction left unmatched. The CDR3 is CASSLAGGASYEQYF. The CDR3 DNA reads TGCGCCAGCAGCTTGGCGGGGGGAGCCTCCTACGAGCAGTACTTC.

This clonotype was seen only a few times. This chain links TRBV5-1 with TRBJ1-1, with D unresolved. The CDR3 covers 13 residues. CDR1 and CDR2 (germline): SGHRS, YFSETQ. Deletions cut 3 bases from V and 0 bases from J, with 6 bases between. CDR3 nucleotides: TGCGCCAGCAGCTCGGACCTGAACACTGAAGCTTTCTTT. Its protein is CASSSDLNTEAFF. The whole variable domain, filled in from reference TRBV5-1 and TRBJ1-1, reads KAGVTQTPRYLIKTRGQQVTLSCSPISGHRSVSWYQQTPGQGLQFLFEYFSETQRNKGNFPGRFSGRQFSNSRSEMNVSTLELGDSALYLCASSSDLNTEAFFGQGTRLTVV.

The V call is TRBV7-9, the J call TRBJ1-2; 8 bases are a match to TRBD1. Germline V lookup: CDR1 SEHNR, CDR2 FQNEAQ (reference sequence). This CDR3 region has 13 residues. The trim removed 5 bases at V and 8 bases at J, leaving 7 bases unmatched. The DNA of the CDR3 is TGTGCCAGCAGCCTCGACAGGGGAAGAGGCTACACCTTC. Translating gives CASSLDRGRGYTF.

This clonotype has a handful of counts. This chain uses TRBV5-1 with TRBJ2-3; D gene unclear. Trimming shortened V by 0 bases and J by 0 bases, and 11 bases separated the two germline ends. The germline V gene has CDR1 SGHRS and CDR2 YFSETQ. The CDR3 runs to 16 residues. This CDR3 reads CASSLDGQSSTDTQYF. CDR3 coding DNA: TGCGCCAGCAGCTTGGATGGGCAGTCTAGCACAGATACGCAGTATTTT.

This clonotype was detected only a few times. V gene TRBV5-5 combines with J gene TRBJ2-3, with D tentatively TRBD2 (5 bases). Trimming stripped 4 bases from V and 0 bases from J, with 18 bases between. The CDR3 is 17 amino acids. Germline V gene sequence: CDR1 SGHKS, CDR2 YYEKEE (reference sequence). This CDR3 reads CASSLAVGAESTDTQYF. The DNA for the CDR3 is TGTGCCAGCAGCCTTGCCGTGGGAGCGGAAAGCACAGATACGCAGTATTTT.

V and J are TRBV7-9 and TRBJ2-3; no reliable D call. The CDR3 length is 16 residues. Germline V gene sequence: CDR1 SEHNR, CDR2 FQNEAQ (reference sequence). V was pared by 7 bases and J by 0 bases, with 17 bases between. CDR3 amino acids: CASTQSAATSTDTQYF. DNA of the CDR3: TGTGCCAGCACCCAAAGTGCGGCAACTAGCACAGATACGCAGTATTTT.

This chain joins TRBV10-3 and TRBJ2-3; no firm D call. This CDR3 has 16 residues. Germline values: CDR1 ENHRY, CDR2 SYGVKD. V was clipped by 5 bases and J by 0 bases, with 15 bases between them. The CDR3 DNA is TGTGCCATCAGTATGTTCGGCAGGTCTAGCACAGATACGCAGTATTTT. Translating it yields CAISMFGRSSTDTQYF.

The rearrangement joins TRBV27 to TRBJ2-7, with 7 bases lining up with TRBD1. Germline V gives CDR1 MNHEY, CDR2 SMNVEV (reference sequence). Trimming removed 4 bases from V and 2 bases from J; junction bases left unmatched: 5. CDR3 length: 14 amino acids. CDR3 residues: CASSSRDSAYEQYV. The CDR3 DNA reads as TGTGCCAGCAGTTCCCGGGACAGCGCCTACGAGCAGTACGTC.

V gene TRBV29-1 combines with J gene TRBJ2-7; TRBD1 might be the D (6 bases). Trimming removed 4 bases at V and 1 base at J, with 14 bases between. The CDR3 is 14 amino acids. CDR1 is SQVTM and CDR2 is ANQGSEA in the germline V gene. The CDR3 region has the DNA TGCAGCGTTGCCGGGACAAATGCGTCCTACGAGCAGTACTTC. It specifies CSVAGTNASYEQYF.

The V and J genes are TRBV7-6 and TRBJ1-2; possible D gene TRBD1, 5 bases. Germline CDR1 reads SGHVS; CDR2 reads FNYEAQ. V lost 2 bases, J lost 6 bases, and 13 bases lay in between. The CDR3 totals 14 residues. CDR3 coding DNA: TGTGCCAGCAGCTTACTCACAGGCCGAGATGGCTACACCTTC. As protein: CASSLLTGRDGYTF.

The sample holds a few counts of this clonotype. The V and J genes are TRBV2 and TRBJ2-6, with D perhaps TRBD1 (5 bases). The germline gives CDR1 SNHLY, CDR2 FYNNEI. The CDR3 covers 16 residues. V was trimmed by 6 bases and J by 4 bases, leaving 16 bases between them. The DNA for the CDR3 is TGTGCCAGCAGAGAAATGTCAGGGCCCGGGGCCAACGTCCTGACTTTC. Translation: CASREMSGPGANVLTF.

With regard to this clonotype: The junction departs from germline at one end; a sequencing error may be responsible. The rearrangement uses TRBV6-5 and TRBJ2-5; D is possibly TRBD2 (6 bases). This CDR3 is built from 14 residues. Germline lookup yields CDR1 MNHEY and CDR2 SVGAGI. The CDR3 here is CANSYGGTQETQYF. In nucleotides, the CDR3 is TGTGCCAACAGTTACGGGGGAACCCAAGAGACCCAGTACTTC.

This clonotype appeared many times. The V gene is TRBV7-3, the J gene TRBJ2-1; 11 nucleotides align to TRBD2. V dropped 2 bases and J dropped 6; count of bases not matched to a gene: 0. Germline V gives CDR1 SGHTA, CDR2 FQGTGA. The CDR3 extends over 14 amino acids. In nucleotides, the CDR3 is TGTGCCAGCAGCTTAGGACTAGCGGGCAATGAGCAGTTCTTC. Translating it yields CASSLGLAGNEQFF.

The chain carries TRBV7-9 and TRBJ2-7; 9 nucleotides agree with TRBD1. Germline CDR1 is SEHNR and CDR2 is FQNEAQ (reference sequence). This CDR3 spans 16 amino acids. V trimming: 1 base; J trimming: 5 bases; junction bases outside the gene matches: 9. CDR3 coding DNA: TGTGCCAGCAGCTTAGAGTGGACAGGGGAGGGCAACGAGCAGTACTTC. It codes for CASSLEWTGEGNEQYF.